This TCR beta chain is from a study of PD-1 and CTLA-4 blockade in melanoma. This clone occurred a few times. Measured with immunoSEQ multiplex PCR; TCRdb has only the in-frame clones, and not every one. The sample yields about 31,000 clones, roughly 90% seen once. The sample here was CD8+ T cells from peripheral blood, taken from a patient given anti-PD-1 treatment. The receptor comes from a human donor with melanoma.

CDR3 DNA sequence: TGTGCCTGGAGTGCCGCGCCTGGGCCCCAGCATTTT. As protein: CAWSAAPGPQHF. The genes are TRBV30 and TRBJ1-5; unclear D gene. V lost 1 base and J 9 bases, leaving 10 bases between the germline ends. Germline V CDR1 and CDR2: GTSNPN, SVGIG (reference sequence). The CDR3 contains 12 residues.